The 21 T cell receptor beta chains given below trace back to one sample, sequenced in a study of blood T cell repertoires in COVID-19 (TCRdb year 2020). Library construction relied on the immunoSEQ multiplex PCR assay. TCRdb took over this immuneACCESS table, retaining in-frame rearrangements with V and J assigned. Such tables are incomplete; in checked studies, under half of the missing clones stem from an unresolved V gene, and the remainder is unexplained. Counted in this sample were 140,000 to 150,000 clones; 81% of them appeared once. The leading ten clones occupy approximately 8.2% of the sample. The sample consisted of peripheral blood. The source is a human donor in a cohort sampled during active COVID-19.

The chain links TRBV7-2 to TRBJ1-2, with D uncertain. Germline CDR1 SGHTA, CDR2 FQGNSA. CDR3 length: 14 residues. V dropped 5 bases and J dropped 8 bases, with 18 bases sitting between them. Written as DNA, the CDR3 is TGTGCCAGCAGCGCAGATGCGAGGGAGAGGGGCTACACCTTC. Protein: CASSADARERGYTF.

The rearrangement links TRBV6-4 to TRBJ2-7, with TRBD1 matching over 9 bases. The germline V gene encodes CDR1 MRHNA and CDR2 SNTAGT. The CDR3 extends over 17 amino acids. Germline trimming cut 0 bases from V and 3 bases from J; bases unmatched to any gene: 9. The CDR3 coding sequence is TGTGCCAGCAGTGACTCCCGGACAGGGGACATTTTCTACGAGCAGTACTTC. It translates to CASSDSRTGDIFYEQYF.

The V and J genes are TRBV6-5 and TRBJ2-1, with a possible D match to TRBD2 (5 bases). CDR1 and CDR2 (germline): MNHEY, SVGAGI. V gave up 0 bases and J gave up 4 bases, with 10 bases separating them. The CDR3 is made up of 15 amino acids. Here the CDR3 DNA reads TGTGCCAGCAGTTACTCGTCTAGCCGATACAATGAGCAGTTCTTC. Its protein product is CASSYSSSRYNEQFF.

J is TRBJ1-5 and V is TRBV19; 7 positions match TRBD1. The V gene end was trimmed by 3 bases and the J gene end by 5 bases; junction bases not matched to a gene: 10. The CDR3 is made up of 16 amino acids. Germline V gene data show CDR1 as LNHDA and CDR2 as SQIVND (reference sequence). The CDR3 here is CASSIWAGGMDQPQHF. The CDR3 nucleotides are TGTGCCAGTAGTATCTGGGCAGGGGGTATGGATCAGCCCCAGCATTTT.

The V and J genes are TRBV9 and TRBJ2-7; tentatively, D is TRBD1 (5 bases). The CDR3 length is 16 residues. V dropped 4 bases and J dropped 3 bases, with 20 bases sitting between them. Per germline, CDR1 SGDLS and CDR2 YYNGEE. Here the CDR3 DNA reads TGTGCCAGCAGCCCGCGGACACTGGTCCCCTTCTACGAGCAGTACTTC. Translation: CASSPRTLVPFYEQYF.

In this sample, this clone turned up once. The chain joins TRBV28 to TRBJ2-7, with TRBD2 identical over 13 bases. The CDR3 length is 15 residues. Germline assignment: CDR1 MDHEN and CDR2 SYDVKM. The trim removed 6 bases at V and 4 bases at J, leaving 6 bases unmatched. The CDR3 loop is CASSRGLAGAYEQYF. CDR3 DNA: TGTGCCAGCAGCCGAGGACTAGCGGGAGCTTACGAGCAGTACTTC. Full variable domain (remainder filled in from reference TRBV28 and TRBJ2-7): DVKVTQSSRYLVKRTGEKVFLECVQDMDHENMFWYRQDPGLGLRLIYFSYDVKMKEKGDIPEGYSVSREKKERFSLILESASTNQTSMYLCASSRGLAGAYEQYFGPGTRLTVT.

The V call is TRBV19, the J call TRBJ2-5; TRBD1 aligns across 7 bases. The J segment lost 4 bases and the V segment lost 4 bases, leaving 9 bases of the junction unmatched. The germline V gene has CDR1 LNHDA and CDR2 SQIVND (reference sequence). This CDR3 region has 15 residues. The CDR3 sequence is CASSKGRQGRETQYF. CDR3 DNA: TGTGCCAGTAGTAAGGGACGACAGGGCCGAGAGACCCAGTACTTC.

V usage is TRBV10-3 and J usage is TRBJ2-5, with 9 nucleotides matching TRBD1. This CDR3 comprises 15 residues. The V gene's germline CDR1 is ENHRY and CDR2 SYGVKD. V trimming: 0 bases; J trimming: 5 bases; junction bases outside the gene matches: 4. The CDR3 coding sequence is TGTGCCATCAGTGAGTCGGGACAGGGTTATGAGACCCAGTACTTC. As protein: CAISESGQGYETQYF.

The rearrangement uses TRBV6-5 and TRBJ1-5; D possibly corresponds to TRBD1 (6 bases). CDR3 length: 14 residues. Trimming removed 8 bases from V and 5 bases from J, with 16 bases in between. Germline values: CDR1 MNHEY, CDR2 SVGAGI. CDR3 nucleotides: TGTGCCAGCGGCGCCGGGACAACGGATCAGCCCCAGCATTTT. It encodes CASGAGTTDQPQHF.

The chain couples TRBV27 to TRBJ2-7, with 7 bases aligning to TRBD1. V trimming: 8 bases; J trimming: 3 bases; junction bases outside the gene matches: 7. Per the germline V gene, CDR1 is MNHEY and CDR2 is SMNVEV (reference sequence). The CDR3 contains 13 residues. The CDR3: CASGPRDSYEQYF. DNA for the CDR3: TGTGCCAGCGGGCCTAGGGACAGCTACGAGCAGTACTTC.

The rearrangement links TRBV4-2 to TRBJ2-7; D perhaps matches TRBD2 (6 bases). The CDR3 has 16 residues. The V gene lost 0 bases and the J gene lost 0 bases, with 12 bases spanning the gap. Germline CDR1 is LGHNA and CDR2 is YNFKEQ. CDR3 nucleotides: TGTGCCAGCAGCCAAGACGAGCGGGCCTCCTCCTACGAGCAGTACTTC. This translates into CASSQDERASSYEQYF.

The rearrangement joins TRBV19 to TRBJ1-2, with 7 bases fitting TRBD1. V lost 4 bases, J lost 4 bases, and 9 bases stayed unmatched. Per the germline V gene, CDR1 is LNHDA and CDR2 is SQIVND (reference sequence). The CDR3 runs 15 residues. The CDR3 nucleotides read TGTGCCAGTAGTACCCCCGGGACAGTAGGCTATGGCTACACCTTC. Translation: CASSTPGTVGYGYTF.

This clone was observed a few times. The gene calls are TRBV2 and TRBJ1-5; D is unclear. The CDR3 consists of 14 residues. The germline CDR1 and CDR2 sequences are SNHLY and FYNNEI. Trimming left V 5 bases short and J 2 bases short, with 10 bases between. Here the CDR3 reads CASSPEGGNQPQHF. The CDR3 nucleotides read TGTGCCAGCAGTCCGGAAGGAGGCAATCAGCCCCAGCATTTT.

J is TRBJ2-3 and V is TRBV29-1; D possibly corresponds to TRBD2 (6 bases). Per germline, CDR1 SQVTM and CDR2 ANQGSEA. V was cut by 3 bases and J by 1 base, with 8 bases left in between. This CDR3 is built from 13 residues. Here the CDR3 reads CSVDWGGTDTQYF. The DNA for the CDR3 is TGCAGCGTTGACTGGGGGGGCACAGATACGCAGTATTTT.

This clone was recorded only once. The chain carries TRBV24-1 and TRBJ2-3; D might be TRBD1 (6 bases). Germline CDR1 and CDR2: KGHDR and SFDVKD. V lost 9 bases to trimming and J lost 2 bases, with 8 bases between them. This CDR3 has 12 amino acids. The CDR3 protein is CATGGLTDTQYF. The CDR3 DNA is TGTGCCACCGGGGGCCTCACAGATACGCAGTATTTT.

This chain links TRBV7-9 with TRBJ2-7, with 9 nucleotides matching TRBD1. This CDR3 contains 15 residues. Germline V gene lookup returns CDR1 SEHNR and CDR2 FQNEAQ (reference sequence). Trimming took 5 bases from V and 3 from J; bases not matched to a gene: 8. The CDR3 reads CASSRYGTGNYEQYF. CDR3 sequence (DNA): TGTGCCAGCAGCCGATACGGGACAGGGAACTACGAGCAGTACTTC.

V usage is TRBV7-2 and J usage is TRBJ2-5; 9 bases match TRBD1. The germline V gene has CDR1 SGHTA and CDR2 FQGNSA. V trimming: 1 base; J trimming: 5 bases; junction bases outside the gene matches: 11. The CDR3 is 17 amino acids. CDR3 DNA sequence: TGTGCCAGCAGCTTAGGAGGTACAGGGGGCGTACAGGAGACCCAGTACTTC. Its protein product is CASSLGGTGGVQETQYF.

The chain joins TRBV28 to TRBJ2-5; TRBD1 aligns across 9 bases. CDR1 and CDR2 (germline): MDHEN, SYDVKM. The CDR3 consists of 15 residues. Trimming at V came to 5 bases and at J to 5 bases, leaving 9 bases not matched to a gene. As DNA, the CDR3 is TGTGCCAGCAGTGGGGTAGGGGACAGGGATGAGACCCAGTACTTC. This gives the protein CASSGVGDRDETQYF.

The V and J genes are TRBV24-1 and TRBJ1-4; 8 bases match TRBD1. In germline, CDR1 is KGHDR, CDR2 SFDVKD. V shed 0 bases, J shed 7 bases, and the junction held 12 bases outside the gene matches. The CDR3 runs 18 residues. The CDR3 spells CATSDLLQGVMVVEKLFF. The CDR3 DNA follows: TGTGCCACCAGTGATTTGCTACAGGGGGTGATGGTCGTTGAAAAACTGTTTTTT.

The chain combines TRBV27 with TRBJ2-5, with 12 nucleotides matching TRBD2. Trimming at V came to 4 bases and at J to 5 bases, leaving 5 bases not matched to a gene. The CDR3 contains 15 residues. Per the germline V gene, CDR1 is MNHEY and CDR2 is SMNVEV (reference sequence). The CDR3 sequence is CASSSQGLAGETQYF. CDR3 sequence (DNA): TGTGCCAGCAGTTCCCAAGGACTAGCGGGGGAGACCCAGTACTTC.

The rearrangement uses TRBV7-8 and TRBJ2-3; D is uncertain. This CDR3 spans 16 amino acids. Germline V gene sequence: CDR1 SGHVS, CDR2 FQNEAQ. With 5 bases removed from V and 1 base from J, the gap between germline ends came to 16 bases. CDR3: CASSAQRMSGTDTQYF. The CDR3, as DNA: TGTGCCAGCAGCGCCCAACGTATGAGCGGCACAGATACGCAGTATTTT.